The 6 T cell receptor beta chains below all came from one sample that was sequenced in a study of PD-L1 blockade in urothelial cancer (TCRdb year 2017). The library was generated by the immunoSEQ multiplex PCR assay. TCRdb re-hosts the immuneACCESS table, in-frame sequences only. Its copies lack some clones; in the studies checked, an unresolved V gene accounts for under half of them, and the cause for the rest is not known. The sample table lists tens of thousands of clones, almost 85% of them with a count of one. 3.5% of the sample rests with the top ten. The source was PBMCs, collected around atezolizumab (anti-PD-L1) treatment. These receptors originate from a man aged 65 to 79 with urothelial cancer.

This clone occurred once. The rearrangement uses TRBV28 and TRBJ2-3, with D perhaps TRBD1 (6 bases). V lost 5 bases and J 4 bases, leaving 13 bases between the germline ends. The CDR3 has 14 amino acids. The germline V gene encodes CDR1 MDHEN and CDR2 SYDVKM. CDR3 sequence (DNA): TGTGCCAGCAGTATCCTACAGGGTTCAGATACGCAGTATTTT. The encoded protein is CASSILQGSDTQYF.

The chain uses TRBV7-2 and TRBJ2-5; D may be TRBD1 (5 bases). The CDR3 loop spans 14 amino acids. V dropped 5 bases and J dropped 5 bases, with 15 bases sitting between them. Germline CDR1 SGHTA, CDR2 FQGNSA. The CDR3 region has the DNA TGTGCCAGCAGCACGGATCCGGCAGGGGAGACCCAGTACTTC. Its protein product is CASSTDPAGETQYF.

The chain combines TRBV7-9 with TRBJ1-4, with 10 bases that match TRBD1. The junction had 9 bases not matched to a gene; V was cut back by 4 bases and J by 7 bases. CDR1 is SEHNR and CDR2 is FQNEAQ in the germline V gene (reference sequence). The CDR3 consists of 16 residues. The CDR3 sequence is CASSSGTGDGREKLFF. The CDR3 nucleotides are TGTGCCAGCAGCTCCGGGACAGGGGATGGTCGTGAAAAACTGTTTTTT. The whole variable domain, filled in from reference TRBV7-9 and TRBJ1-4, reads DTGVSQNPRHKITKRGQNVTFRCDPISEHNRLYWYRQTLGQGPEFLTYFQNEAQLEKSRLLSDRFSAERPKGSFSTLEIQRTEQGDSAMYLCASSSGTGDGREKLFFGSGTQLSVL.

The V call is TRBV7-8, the J call TRBJ2-3; TRBD1 matches 8 bases. The V and J ends lost 3 bases and 2 bases, in that order; junction bases with no gene match: 1. The CDR3 is 14 amino acids. CDR1 and CDR2 from the germline V gene are SGHVS and FQNEAQ. CDR3 amino acids: CASSFQGATDTQYF. The CDR3 DNA reads as TGTGCCAGCAGCTTCCAGGGGGCCACAGATACGCAGTATTTT.

The CDR3 is CASSLIGETQYF. CDR3 sequence (DNA): TGTGCCAGCAGCTTAATCGGGGAGACCCAGTACTTC. The rearrangement links TRBV11-2 to TRBJ2-5; the D is unclear. Trimming cost V 2 bases and J 5 bases, with 6 bases left between them. Germline V gene data show CDR1 as SGHAT and CDR2 as FQNNGV. This CDR3 contains 12 residues.

In this sample, this clone turned up a few times. This chain uses TRBV19 with TRBJ2-1; TRBD2 matches 7 bases. The CDR3 length is 14 residues. CDR1 and CDR2 (germline): LNHDA, SQIVND (reference sequence). Germline trimming cut 6 bases from V and 3 bases from J; bases unmatched to any gene: 5. Written as DNA, the CDR3 is TGTGCCAGTAGACCCGGGGGGTACTACAATGAGCAGTTCTTC. Translated: CASRPGGYYNEQFF.